The 23 T cell receptor beta chains presented below share a single source sample, sequenced in a study of PD-1 blockade in classical Hodgkin lymphoma. The data were produced by immunoSEQ multiplex PCR, yet TCRdb's version contains in-frame clones alone and is incomplete. This sample yields around 28,000 clones, of which 60% to 75% are seen a single time; about 24% belongs to the top ten. Every patient had relapsed following autologous stem cell transplantation, and cohorts differed in brentuximab vedotin exposure. The sample here was peripheral blood mononuclear cells (PBMCs), taken before the second cycle of nivolumab. The receptors come from a human donor with classical Hodgkin lymphoma.

There are a few counts of this clone. The chain is built from TRBV30 and TRBJ2-7, with TRBD2 as a possible D gene (5 bases). The germline CDR1 and CDR2 sequences are GTSNPN and SVGIG (reference sequence). This CDR3 comprises 13 residues. The ends were cut back, 5 bases at V and 1 base at J, with 12 bases in the middle. CDR3 sequence (DNA): TGTGCCTGGGTCCGCCGGGGATCCTACGAGCAGTACTTC. Protein product: CAWVRRGSYEQYF.

The table lists this clone with many counts. V is TRBV10-2 and J is TRBJ2-7, with D unclear. Germline V gives CDR1 WSHSY, CDR2 SAAADI. V shed 2 bases and J shed 1 base, with 9 bases lying between them. This CDR3 comprises 14 residues. The chain's CDR3 is CASSEMGPSYEQYV. In DNA, the CDR3 is TGCGCCAGCAGTGAGATGGGTCCGTCCTACGAGCAGTACGTC.

The table lists this clone with many counts. The CDR3 nucleotides are TGTGCCAGCAGTTCCCCGGACAGGGGCTCCACGTTTTATAGCAATCAGCCCCAGCATTTT. Translating it yields CASSSPDRGSTFYSNQPQHF. The chain joins TRBV28 to TRBJ1-5, with 9 bases aligning to TRBD1. The CDR3 is made up of 20 amino acids. From germline, CDR1 is MDHEN and CDR2 SYDVKM. Unmatched junction bases numbered 16, after V lost 4 bases and J lost 0 bases.

This clone appeared a single time. V usage is TRBV28 and J usage is TRBJ1-5; D may be TRBD1 (5 bases). This CDR3 has 13 residues. Looked up from germline, CDR1 is MDHEN and CDR2 is SYDVKM. Trimming cost V 10 bases and J 7 bases, with 17 bases left between them. CDR3 nucleotide sequence: TGTGCCATCACCCGGGGACCGCGACAGCCCCAGCATTTT. Protein: CAITRGPRQPQHF.

The chain uses TRBV5-5 and TRBJ1-6; the D is unclear. The CDR3 is 17 amino acids. From germline, CDR1 is SGHKS and CDR2 YYEKEE (reference sequence). Trimming left V 5 bases short and J 0 bases short, with 15 bases between. The CDR3 DNA follows: TGTGCCAGCAGGTTGACATCCCCGAGCTCCTATAATTCACCCCTCCACTTT. Translating it yields CASRLTSPSSYNSPLHF. The full variable domain, rest sourced from reference TRBV5-5 and TRBJ1-6, is DAGVTQSPTHLIKTRGQQVTLRCSPISGHKSVSWYQQVLGQGPQFIFQYYEKEERGRGNFPDRFSARQFPNYSSELNVNALLLGDSALYLCASRLTSPSSYNSPLHFGNGTRLTVT.

This clone was seen only a few times. The chain is built from TRBV6-1 and TRBJ1-2; maybe TRBD1 (6 bases). CDR3 length: 15 residues. Germline V gene sequence: CDR1 MNHNS, CDR2 SASEGT. Deletions cut 2 bases from V and 6 bases from J, with 16 bases between. This CDR3 is CASSELTGRGNGYTF. CDR3 nucleotide sequence: TGTGCCAGCAGTGAACTCACAGGGAGGGGGAATGGCTACACCTTC.

This clone was detected only a few times. The chain is built from TRBV9 and TRBJ2-3; D unclear. Trimming took off 0 bases at V and 4 bases at J, with 3 bases between the two ends. Germline CDR1 and CDR2: SGDLS and YYNGEE. CDR3 length equals 12 residues. CDR3 amino acids: CASSVDPDTQYF. The CDR3 nucleotides read TGTGCCAGCAGCGTAGATCCAGATACGCAGTATTTT.

The rearrangement uses TRBV2 and TRBJ2-7; 8 nucleotides agree with TRBD1. Trimming cost V 6 bases and J 3 bases; bases outside gene matches: 4. The V gene's germline CDR1 is SNHLY and CDR2 FYNNEI. This CDR3 contains 13 residues. Written as DNA, the CDR3 is TGTGCCAGCAGCAGACAGGGGAGCTACGAGCAGTACGTC. Translated: CASSRQGSYEQYV.

This chain uses TRBV28 with TRBJ1-2, with TRBD1 as a possible D gene (5 bases). V was clipped by 2 bases and J by 8 bases, with 12 bases between them. CDR1 and CDR2 (germline): MDHEN, SYDVKM. CDR3 length equals 13 residues. This chain's CDR3 is CASSLVGGVGYTF. As DNA, the CDR3 is TGTGCCAGCAGTTTAGTGGGAGGGGTAGGCTACACCTTC.

This clone was picked up a small number of times. V gene TRBV21-1 combines with J gene TRBJ2-1; the D call of TRBD2 is as the table states it, not checked on the DNA. TRBV21-1 is labeled a pseudogene. This CDR3 spans 20 amino acids. CDR3 nucleotide sequence: TGTGCCAGCAGCAAAGGGGGGACTAGCGGGAGTAGTGAGACACTAAATGAGCAGTTCTTC. Protein: CASSKGGTSGSSETLNEQFF.

The chain carries TRBV5-6 and TRBJ1-6, with D possibly being TRBD1 (5 bases). CDR1 and CDR2 (germline): SGHDT, YYEEEE. CDR3 length: 15 amino acids. V lost 4 bases, J lost 4 bases, and 12 bases lay in between. CDR3 protein: CASSPGGRYNSPLHF. Here the CDR3 DNA reads TGTGCCAGCAGCCCCGGGGGACGGTATAATTCACCCCTCCACTTT.

This sequence joins TRBV4-3 and TRBJ1-1; possible D gene TRBD1, 5 bases. The CDR3 totals 14 residues. Germline CDR1 reads LGHNA; CDR2 reads YSLEER. The ends were cut back, 4 bases at V and 0 bases at J, with 9 bases in the middle. The CDR3 region is CASSREGMNTEAFF. The CDR3 DNA reads TGCGCCAGCAGCCGCGAGGGGATGAACACTGAAGCTTTCTTT.

Regarding this clone: Additional DNA sequences in this sample encode the identical CDR3. The genes are TRBV29-1 and TRBJ2-1; D ambiguous. The CDR3 sequence is 11 residues long. Trimming left V 4 bases short and J 3 bases short, with 4 bases between. Germline assignment: CDR1 SQVTM and CDR2 ANQGSEA. The CDR3 is CSVGSYNEQFF. CDR3 nucleotide sequence: TGCAGCGTTGGCAGCTACAATGAGCAGTTCTTC.

This chain connects TRBV28 to TRBJ2-7; 7 nucleotides agree with TRBD1. CDR1 is MDHEN, CDR2 SYDVKM, per germline. This CDR3 spans 14 amino acids. Unmatched junction bases numbered 7, after V lost 5 bases and J lost 3 bases. In DNA, the CDR3 is TGTGCCAGCAGTGCCCCGGGACAGAGCTACGAGCAGTACGTC. It yields the protein CASSAPGQSYEQYV.

V is TRBV11-2 and J is TRBJ2-5; TRBD1 aligns across 11 bases. The V and J ends lost 6 bases and 4 bases, in that order; junction bases with no gene match: 10. Germline CDR1 SGHAT, CDR2 FQNNGV. The CDR3 contains 16 residues. CDR3 DNA: TGTGCCAGCAGTACTAGGACAGGGGGCGAGCGAGAGACCCAGTACTTC. This translates into CASSTRTGGERETQYF.

This clone was detected a few times. V and J are TRBV6-1 and TRBJ2-5; D not certain. CDR1 and CDR2 from the germline V gene are MNHNS and SASEGT. V was clipped by 5 bases and J by 9 bases, with 19 bases between them. This CDR3 is 14 amino acids long. CDR3 sequence: CASSLQAQVGAQYF. The CDR3 nucleotides are TGTGCCAGCAGTCTCCAGGCGCAGGTCGGTGCCCAGTACTTC.

V is TRBV7-2 and J is TRBJ1-5; the match to TRBD1 covers 7 bases. This CDR3 has 15 amino acids. Germline values: CDR1 SGHTA, CDR2 FQGNSA. V lost 5 bases to trimming and J lost 10 bases; unmatched junction nucleotides: 14. The CDR3 reads CASSPQGGQSIPQHF. CDR3 in DNA: TGTGCCAGCAGCCCCCAGGGGGGCCAGTCCATACCCCAGCATTTT. Using reference TRBV7-2 and TRBJ1-5 for the parts outside the CDR3, the full variable domain is GAGVSQSPSNKVTEKGKDVELRCDPISGHTALYWYRQSLGQGLEFLIYFQGNSAPDKSGLPSDRFSAERTGGSVSTLTIQRTQQEDSAVYLCASSPQGGQSIPQHFGDGTRLSIL.

The chain joins TRBV6-5 to TRBJ1-2; the D gene is possibly TRBD1 (5 bases). Germline CDR1 is MNHEY and CDR2 is SVGAGI. V lost 0 bases and J lost 8, with 13 bases in between. The CDR3 loop spans 14 amino acids. The CDR3 loop is CASSYSDTLGGYTF. The CDR3 region has the DNA TGTGCCAGCAGTTACTCGGACACCCTGGGGGGCTACACCTTC.

This chain's CDR3 is CASSYGGTGNTGELFF. The CDR3 nucleotides read TGTGCCAGCAGTTACGGGGGAACAGGGAACACCGGGGAGCTGTTTTTT. The V gene is TRBV6-6, the J gene TRBJ2-2; D is possibly TRBD1 or TRBD2 (5 bases each). Between the trimmed V and J ends, which lost 2 bases and 1 base, there was a span of 11 bases. Per the germline V gene, CDR1 is MNHNY and CDR2 is SVGAGI (reference sequence). This CDR3 region has 16 residues.

The table lists this clone with a count of one. V and J are TRBV6-6 and TRBJ2-7; no clear D. The CDR3 length is 13 residues. V lost 3 bases and J 2 bases, leaving 8 bases between the germline ends. Germline CDR1 MNHNY, CDR2 SVGAGI (reference sequence). The CDR3 sequence is CASSYGRTYEQYV. CDR3 in DNA: TGTGCCAGCAGTTATGGCAGGACCTACGAGCAGTACGTC.

In this sample, this clone turned up once. The chain joins TRBV7-8 to TRBJ2-1; no firm D call. This CDR3 has 14 amino acids. Germline CDR1 and CDR2: SGHVS and FQNEAQ. The V and J ends lost 4 bases and 2 bases respectively, with 9 bases between them. The CDR3 nucleotides are TGTGCCAGCAGCTGGGCGGAGACCTACAATGAGCAGTTCTTC. Translating gives CASSWAETYNEQFF.

The chain is built from TRBV9 and TRBJ1-4; TRBD1 matches at 9 bases. The V gene end was trimmed by 4 bases and the J gene end by 8 bases; junction bases not matched to a gene: 9. Per the germline V gene, CDR1 is SGDLS and CDR2 is YYNGEE. The CDR3 has 15 residues. The CDR3 DNA reads TGTGCCAGCAGCAAAACCGGGACAGGGAACGAAAAACTGTTTTTT. Translation gives CASSKTGTGNEKLFF.

The table lists this clone with a few counts. V is TRBV5-6 and J is TRBJ2-2; unclear D gene. The CDR3 has 14 amino acids. The germline gives CDR1 SGHDT, CDR2 YYEEEE. Trimming took off 0 bases at V and 1 base at J, with 4 bases between the two ends. The CDR3, as DNA: TGTGCCAGCAGCTTGGTCGGGAACACCGGGGAGCTGTTTTTT. It translates to CASSLVGNTGELFF. The whole variable domain, remainder taken from reference TRBV5-6 and TRBJ2-2, is DAGVTQSPTHLIKTRGQQVTLRCSPKSGHDTVSWYQQALGQGPQFIFQYYEEEERQRGNFPDRFSGHQFPNYSSELNVNALLLGDSALYLCASSLVGNTGELFFGEGSRLTVL.